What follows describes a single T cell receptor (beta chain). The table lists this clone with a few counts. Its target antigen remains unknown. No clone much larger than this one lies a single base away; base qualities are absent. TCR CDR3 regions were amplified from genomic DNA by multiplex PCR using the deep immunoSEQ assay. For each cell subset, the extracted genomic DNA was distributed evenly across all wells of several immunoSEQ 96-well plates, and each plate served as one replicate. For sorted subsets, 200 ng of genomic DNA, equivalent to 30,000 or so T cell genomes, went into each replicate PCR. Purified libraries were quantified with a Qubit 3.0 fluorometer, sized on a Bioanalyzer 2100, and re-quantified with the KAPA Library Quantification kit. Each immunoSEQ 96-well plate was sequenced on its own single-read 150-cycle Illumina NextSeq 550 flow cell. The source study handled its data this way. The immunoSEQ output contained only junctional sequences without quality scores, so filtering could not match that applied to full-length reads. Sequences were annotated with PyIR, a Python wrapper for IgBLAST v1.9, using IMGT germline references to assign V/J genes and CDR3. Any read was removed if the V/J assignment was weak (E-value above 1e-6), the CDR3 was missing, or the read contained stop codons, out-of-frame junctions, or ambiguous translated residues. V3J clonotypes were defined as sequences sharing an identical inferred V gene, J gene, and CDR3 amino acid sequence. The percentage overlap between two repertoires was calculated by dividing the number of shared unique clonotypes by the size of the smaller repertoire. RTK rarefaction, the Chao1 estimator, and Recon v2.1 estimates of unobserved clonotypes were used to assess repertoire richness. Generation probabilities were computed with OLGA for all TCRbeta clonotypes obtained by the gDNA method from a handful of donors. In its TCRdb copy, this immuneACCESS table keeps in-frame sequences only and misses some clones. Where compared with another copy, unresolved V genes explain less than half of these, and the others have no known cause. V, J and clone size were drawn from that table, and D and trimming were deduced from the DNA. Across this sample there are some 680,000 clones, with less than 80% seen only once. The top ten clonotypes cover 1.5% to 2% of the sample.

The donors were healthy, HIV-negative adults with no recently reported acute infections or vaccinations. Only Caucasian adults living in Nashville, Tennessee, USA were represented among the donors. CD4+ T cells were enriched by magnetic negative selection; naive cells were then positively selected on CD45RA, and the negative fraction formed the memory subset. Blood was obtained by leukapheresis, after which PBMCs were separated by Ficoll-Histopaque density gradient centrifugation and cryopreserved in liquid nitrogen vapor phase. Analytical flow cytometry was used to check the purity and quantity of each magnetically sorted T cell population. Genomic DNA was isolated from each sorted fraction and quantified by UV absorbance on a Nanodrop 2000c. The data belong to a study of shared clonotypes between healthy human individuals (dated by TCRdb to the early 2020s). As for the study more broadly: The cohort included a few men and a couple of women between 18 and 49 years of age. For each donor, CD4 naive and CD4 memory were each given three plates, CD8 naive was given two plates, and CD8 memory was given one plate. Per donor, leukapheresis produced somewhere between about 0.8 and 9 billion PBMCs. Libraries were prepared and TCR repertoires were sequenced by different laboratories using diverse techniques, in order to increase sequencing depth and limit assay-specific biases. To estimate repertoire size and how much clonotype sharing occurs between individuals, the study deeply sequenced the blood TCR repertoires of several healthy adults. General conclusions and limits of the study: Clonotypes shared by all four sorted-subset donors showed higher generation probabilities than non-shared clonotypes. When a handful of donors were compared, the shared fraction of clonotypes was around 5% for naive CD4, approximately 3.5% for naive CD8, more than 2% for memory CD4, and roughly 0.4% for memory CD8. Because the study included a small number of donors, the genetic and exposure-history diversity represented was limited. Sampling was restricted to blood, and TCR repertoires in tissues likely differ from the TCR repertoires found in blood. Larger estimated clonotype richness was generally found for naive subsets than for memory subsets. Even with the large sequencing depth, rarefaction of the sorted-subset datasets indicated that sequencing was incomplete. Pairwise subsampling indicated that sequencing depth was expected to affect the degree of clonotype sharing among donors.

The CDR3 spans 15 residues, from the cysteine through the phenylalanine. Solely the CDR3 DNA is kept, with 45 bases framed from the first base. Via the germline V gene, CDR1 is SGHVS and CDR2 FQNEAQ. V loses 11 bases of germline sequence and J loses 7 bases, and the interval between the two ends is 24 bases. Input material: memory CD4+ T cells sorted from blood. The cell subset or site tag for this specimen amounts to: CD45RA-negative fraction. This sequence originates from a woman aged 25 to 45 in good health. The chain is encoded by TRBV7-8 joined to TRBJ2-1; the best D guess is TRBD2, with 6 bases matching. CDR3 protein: CASRLTAGKWNEQFF. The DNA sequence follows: TGTGCCTCTCGATTGACTGCGGGAAAGTGGAATGAGCAGTTCTTC.